Described below is a single T cell receptor beta chain sequence and its context. Libraries were prepared by immunoSEQ multiplex PCR; TCRdb keeps only in-frame clonotypes and omits some of them. The sample carries approximately 46,000 clones, approximately 77% recorded once. Patients were ruled out by autoimmune disease history or systemic immunosuppression. The sample originates from a study of OX40 agonist ivuxolimab in advanced cancers. Looking at the study overall: Participants averaged approximately 60 years of age (range about 23 to 79) and were roughly 80% male.

With 0 bases removed from V and 2 bases from J, the gap between germline ends came to 10 bases. The CDR3 covers 16 residues. Germline CDR1 SGHAT, CDR2 FQNNGV. This clonotype originated in an adult with an advanced solid tumor such as melanoma, head and neck, liver or kidney cancer. This chain links TRBV11-2 with TRBJ1-4, with D perhaps TRBD1 (6 bases). The material sequenced was CD4+ or CD8+ T cells sorted from blood, taken in a trial of the OX40 agonist ivuxolimab. CDR3 sequence reads: CASSLEKGVTNEKLFF. CDR3 sequence (DNA): TGTGCCAGCAGCTTAGAAAAGGGGGTTACTAATGAAAAACTGTTTTTT.